The rows below give T cell receptor beta chains drawn from one sample of a study of T cell repertoires in cytomegalovirus infection. TCRdb redid the calling of the reads with MiXCR, one entry per CDR3 protein. This sample has about 440,000 distinct CDR3 sequences; under 40% occur once, and the top ten carry around 13%. The sample consisted of PBMCs. The receptors derive from a human donor in good health (CMV status not recorded). Some clones in this sample may be carry-over from other donors' samples. CDR3s include the opening cysteine and the closing phenylalanine or tryptophan. A D gene is named only where the DNA matches it firmly. The size entry is marked missing in some rows and otherwise reads once, few, many or a size class.

.	TRBJ1-2	TRBV7-2	many	CASSLSTGWDYGYTF	TGTGCCAGCAGCTTGTCAACAGGGTGGGACTATGGCTACACCTTC
TRBD1	TRBJ1-5	TRBV29-1	once	CSVEVADRGMSNQPQHF	TGCAGCGTTGAAGTCGCTGACAGGGGAATGAGCAATCAGCCCCAGCATTTT
.	TRBJ1-6	TRBV5-1	.	CASSFIGGLLISPLHF	TGCGCCAGCAGCTTCATCGGGGGTTTGCTAATTTCACCCCTCCACTTT
.	TRBJ2-3	TRBV4-1	few	CASSQELGRGTDTQYF	TGCGCCAGCAGCCAAGAGCTTGGCAGGGGCACAGATACGCAGTATTTT
TRBD2	TRBJ2-3	TRBV7-9	.	CASHTSGGDTQYF	TGTGCCAGCCACACTAGCGGGGGAGATACGCAGTATTTT
TRBD1	TRBJ2-1	TRBV7-9	few	CASSPRDREFYNEQFF	TGTGCCAGCAGCCCCCGGGACAGGGAATTCTACAATGAGCAGTTCTTC
.	TRBJ1-1	TRBV7-2	many	CASSLVQTGRLLSNTEAFF	TGTGCCAGCAGCTTAGTTCAGACGGGACGGCTGCTTTCGAACACTGAAGCTTTCTTT
.	TRBJ1-2	TRBV5-1	.	CASSTGPPATYGYTF	TGCGCCAGCAGCACAGGGCCGCCTGCCACCTATGGCTACACCTTC
.	TRBJ1-6	TRBV7-2	many	CASSLASSNNSPLHF	TGTGCCAGCAGCTTAGCGTCCAGTAATAATTCACCCCTCCACTTT
.	TRBJ1-1	TRBV19	many	CASSPHARQGSPYTEAFF	TGTGCCAGTAGTCCCCACGCCCGGCAGGGTTCTCCCTACACTGAAGCTTTCTTT
.	TRBJ1-1	TRBV7-8	.	CASSSRTGRTEAFF	TGTGCCAGCAGCTCTCGAACAGGGCGCACTGAAGCTTTCTTT
.	TRBJ2-3	TRBV25-1	once	CASSAVASVSTDTQSF	TGTGCCAGCAGTGCTGTAGCTAGCGTAAGCACAGATACGCAGTCTTTT
.	TRBJ1-6	TRBV12-3/TRBV12-4	few	CASSPRSDTHLHF	TGTGCCAGCAGTCCTAGGTCCGATACGCACCTCCACTTT
.	TRBJ1-5	TRBV7-8	many	CASSSGQGPGKPQHF	TGTGCCAGCAGCTCGGGACAAGGGCCAGGGAAACCCCAGCATTTT
TRBD1	TRBJ1-1	TRBV12-3/TRBV12-4	.	CASNDRVGTEAFF	TGTGCCAGCAATGACAGGGTTGGTACTGAAGCTTTCTTT
.	TRBJ2-7	TRBV7-9	.	CASSPSGQVEQYF	TGTGCCAGCAGCCCAAGTGGTCAGGTCGAGCAGTACTTC
.	TRBJ2-3	TRBV20-1	.	CSALPETDDLDTQYF	TGCAGTGCTCTCCCCGAGACGGATGACTTAGATACGCAGTATTTT
TRBD2	TRBJ2-1	TRBV6-2/TRBV6-3	.	CASSYAAGDKNEQFF	TGTGCCAGCAGTTACGCAGCGGGGGATAAAAATGAGCAGTTCTTC
TRBD1	TRBJ1-5	TRBV7-2	few	CASGVGTAHSNQPQHF	TGTGCCAGTGGGGTAGGGACAGCTCATAGCAATCAGCCCCAGCATTTT
.	TRBJ2-5	TRBV6-6	.	CASSRLVTRTQYF	TGTGCCAGCAGCCGACTAGTCACAAGGACCCAGTACTTC
.	TRBJ2-3	TRBV6-1	.	CASSEKVTDTQYF	TGTGCCAGCAGTGAAAAAGTGACAGATACGCAGTATTTT
.	TRBJ2-1	TRBV7-2	few	CASSQASPSSYNEQFF	TGTGCCAGCAGTCAGGCGAGCCCTAGCTCCTACAATGAGCAGTTCTTC
.	TRBJ2-1	TRBV20-1	.	CSAAKTGSSYNEQFF	TGCAGTGCTGCCAAGACTGGGAGCTCCTACAATGAGCAGTTCTTC
TRBD1	TRBJ2-1	TRBV4-2	.	CASSQFPGQGSYNEQFF	TGTGCCAGCAGCCAATTTCCGGGACAGGGCTCCTACAATGAGCAGTTCTTC
.	TRBJ1-3	TRBV28	.	CASSPPVGNTIYF	TGTGCCAGCAGTCCCCCCGTGGGAAACACCATATATTTT
.	TRBJ2-1	TRBV4-1	.	CASSQELSGEDNEQFF	TGTGCCAGCAGCCAAGAACTCTCCGGGGAAGACAATGAGCAGTTCTTC
TRBD1	TRBJ1-6	TRBV5-4	.	CASSLGDRDNSPLHF	TGTGCCAGCAGCTTGGGGGACAGGGATAATTCACCCCTCCACTTT
TRBD1	TRBJ2-3	TRBV18	.	CASSPDRGPSDTQYF	TGTGCCAGCTCACCGGACAGGGGGCCTTCAGATACGCAGTATTTT
.	TRBJ1-5	TRBV3-1	.	CASSQDSGGNQPQHF	TGTGCCAGCAGCCAAGATTCGGGAGGCAATCAGCCCCAGCATTTT
.	TRBJ2-1	TRBV2	.	CASSDEGSPSSYNEQFF	TGTGCCAGCAGTGATGAGGGGTCACCGAGCTCCTACAATGAGCAGTTCTTC
TRBD1	TRBJ1-1	TRBV11-3	.	CASSLDGTGEAFF	TGTGCCAGCAGCTTAGATGGGACAGGTGAAGCTTTCTTT
TRBD2	TRBJ2-1	TRBV9	.	CASGGLAGGHNEQFF	TGTGCCAGCGGCGGACTAGCGGGGGGGCACAATGAGCAGTTCTTC
.	TRBJ2-2	TRBV3-1	few	CASSQVNRKNTGELFF	TGTGCCAGCAGCCAAGTGAACAGGAAGAACACCGGGGAGCTGTTTTTT
.	TRBJ2-1	TRBV19	.	CASSIGAGPNNEQFF	TGTGCCAGTAGTATCGGGGCAGGGCCCAACAATGAGCAGTTCTTC
TRBD1	TRBJ1-6	TRBV6-1	.	CASRQGEGYNSPLHF	TGTGCCAGCCGCCAGGGGGAAGGATATAATTCACCCCTCCACTTT
.	TRBJ1-3	TRBV28	few	CASSSTSLGSGNTIYF	TGTGCCAGCAGCTCCACGTCGTTAGGCTCTGGAAACACCATATATTTT
.	TRBJ1-2	TRBV6-1	few	CASSEHATGWGYTF	TGTGCCAGCAGTGAACATGCTACAGGGTGGGGCTACACCTTC
.	TRBJ2-1	TRBV4-2	.	CASSQEQAGLTYNEQFF	TGTGCCAGCAGCCAAGAACAGGCGGGGCTAACCTACAATGAGCAGTTCTTC
.	TRBJ2-1	TRBV4-2	.	CASSQETNEQFF	TGTGCCAGCAGCCAAGAGACCAATGAGCAGTTCTTC
.	TRBJ2-3	TRBV7-6	.	CASSLRIVLSDTQYF	TGTGCCAGCAGCCTCCGGATTGTCCTCTCAGATACGCAGTATTTT
.	TRBJ1-2	TRBV25-1	few	CASRDPGEGGLYGYTF	TGTGCCAGCAGAGACCCAGGAGAAGGAGGGCTATATGGCTACACCTTC
.	TRBJ2-7	TRBV19	.	CASGQSYEQYF	TGTGCCAGCGGACAGTCCTACGAGCAGTACTTC
TRBD2	TRBJ2-1	TRBV7-9	.	CASSSSSGGYNEQFF	TGTGCCAGCAGCTCCTCTAGCGGGGGGTACAATGAGCAGTTCTTC
TRBD1	TRBJ1-5	TRBV12-3/TRBV12-4	.	CASTRQGFSNQPQHF	TGTGCCAGCACCAGACAGGGGTTTAGCAATCAGCCCCAGCATTTT
.	TRBJ1-4	TRBV7-2	.	CASSLAGPRGTNEKLFF	TGTGCCAGCAGCTTAGCGGGCCCGAGGGGGACTAATGAAAAACTGTTTTTT
.	TRBJ2-3	TRBV20-1	.	CSASGDLGDTQYF	TGCAGTGCTTCAGGGGATTTGGGAGATACGCAGTATTTT
.	TRBJ2-5	TRBV6-8	few	CASRLTGRAETQYF	TGTGCCAGCAGACTGACAGGGAGGGCAGAGACCCAGTACTTC
.	TRBJ2-2	TRBV5-1	.	CASSFAADVTGELFF	TGCGCCAGCAGCTTTGCGGCGGACGTCACCGGGGAGCTGTTTTTT
.	TRBJ1-5	TRBV7-9	many	CASSLGNQPQHF	TGTGCCAGCAGTTTGGGGAATCAGCCCCAGCATTTT
.	TRBJ2-7	TRBV7-9	.	CASSPLGGNYEQYF	TGTGCCAGCAGCCCCCTCGGTGGAAACTACGAGCAGTACTTC
.	TRBJ1-2	TRBV27	.	CASSFSSISHGYTF	TGTGCCAGCAGTTTTAGTTCGATATCGCATGGCTACACCTTC
TRBD1	TRBJ1-3	TRBV5-5	few	CASSFSRGQPGNTIYF	TGTGCCAGCAGCTTTTCACGGGGACAGCCTGGAAACACCATATATTTT